A single T cell receptor (beta chain) is shown here with its context. The antigen is undetermined. This entry comes from a study of T cell responses to AZD1222 COVID-19 vaccine. Findings and limits, study-wide: Clonal diversity was possibly underestimated, and the donors were mostly white British, with more females.

Generated by immunoSEQ multiplex PCR, the TCRdb table keeps only in-frame clones and is missing some. The repertoire includes some 110,000 clones, more than 75% of them detected once, and just over 3.5% sits in the top ten. V lost 0 bases, J lost 5 bases, and 13 bases lay in between. Germline V CDR1 and CDR2: LNHNV, YYDKDF (reference sequence). The CDR3 length is 16 residues. The specimen was peripheral blood, collected 28 days after the second AZD1222 dose. The chain links TRBV15 to TRBJ1-4; maybe TRBD1 (5 bases). The sequence came from an adult who received the AZD1222 COVID-19 vaccine. The CDR3 coding sequence is TGTGCCACCAGCAGAGATCGACCGGGGGGGAATGAAAAACTGTTTTTT. Its translation: CATSRDRPGGNEKLFF.